The 8 T cell receptor beta chains below all came from one sample that was sequenced in a study of T-cell reconstitution after alpha-beta-depleted transplantation in children. Unique molecular identifiers were used to barcode this TCRbeta library. Using its own MiXCR run on the PCR reads, TCRdb lists one record per CDR3 protein. Among 230,000 or so distinct CDR3 sequences listed, 9.7% were seen once. Here the sequenced sample was PBMCs from the stem cell graft donor, taken from the stem cell graft. The receptors were sampled from a human donor who donated a stem cell graft to a child with SCID.

The V call is TRBV11-2, the J call TRBJ2-1; D is unclear. Germline V gene data show CDR1 as SGHAT and CDR2 as FQNNGV. The V and J ends lost 2 bases and 2 bases respectively, with 10 bases between them. CDR3 length: 15 residues. The CDR3, as DNA: TGTGCCAGCAGCTTAATGGCTAGTCCCTACAATGAGCAGTTCTTC. It is translated as CASSLMASPYNEQFF.

This clonotype came up many times. The chain combines TRBV6-5 with TRBJ1-3; D remains ambiguous. CDR1 MNHEY and CDR2 SVGAGI come from the germline V gene. The germline V and J ends were trimmed by 0 bases and 0 bases, with 9 bases remaining between them. There are 16 residues in the CDR3. CDR3 sequence: CASSYSEAHSGNTIYF. The CDR3 region has the DNA TGTGCCAGCAGTTACTCGGAGGCCCACTCTGGAAACACCATATATTTT.

In this sample, this clonotype turned up a few times. The limits of the CDR3 on the DNA are not certain, so only TCRdb's listed CDR3 is given. The chain joins TRBV21-1 to TRBJ2-5; the D call in the table, TRBD1, was not verified against the DNA. TRBV21-1 constitutes a pseudogene. The CDR3 has 16 residues if both end residues are counted. The CDR3 protein is CASPIVGQGAWETQYF.

Ten or more counts support this clonotype. J is TRBJ2-1 and V is TRBV5-4; possibly TRBD2 for D (6 bases). This CDR3 is built from 17 residues. Germline V CDR1 and CDR2: SGHNT, YYREEE (reference sequence). V was clipped by 2 bases and J by 0 bases, with 15 bases between them. DNA for the CDR3: TGTGCCAGCAGCTTCTCAGGTAGCGGTAGCTCCTACAATGAGCAGTTCTTC. This gives the protein CASSFSGSGSSYNEQFF.

Many counts were recorded for this clonotype. The genes are TRBV5-1 and TRBJ1-4; D unresolved. CDR3 length equals 15 residues. V was shortened by 4 bases and J by 0 bases, with 10 bases between the two germline ends. Germline assignment: CDR1 SGHRS and CDR2 YFSETQ. CDR3 loop: CASSPAVATNEKLFF. DNA for the CDR3: TGCGCCAGCAGCCCCGCAGTTGCAACTAATGAAAAACTGTTTTTT.

This clonotype was found many times. The rearrangement joins TRBV6-5 to TRBJ2-7, with TRBD1 identical over 9 bases. Per germline, CDR1 MNHEY and CDR2 SVGAGI. The V segment lost 6 bases and the J segment 5 bases; nucleotides outside the gene matches: 2. The CDR3 sequence is 12 residues long. The CDR3 spells CASSRTGDEQYF. CDR3 bases: TGTGCCAGCAGCCGGACAGGGGACGAGCAGTACTTC.

At least ten counts were recorded for this clonotype. V gene TRBV20-1 combines with J gene TRBJ2-1; 7 positions match TRBD2. CDR1 is DFQATT, CDR2 SNEGSKA, per germline (reference sequence). The CDR3 loop spans 17 amino acids. The V segment lost 0 bases and the J segment 4 bases; nucleotides outside the gene matches: 12. The DNA for the CDR3 is TGCAGTGCTAGAGATCTCTTCAGGGACTACTTATACAATGAGCAGTTCTTC. Translated, it gives CSARDLFRDYLYNEQFF.

Many counts were recorded for this clonotype. The CDR3 reads CSARQKLNSNQPQHF. DNA of the CDR3: TGCAGTGCCCGACAGAAACTCAATAGCAATCAGCCCCAGCATTTT. The rearrangement uses TRBV20-1 and TRBJ1-5; tentative D call: TRBD1 (5 bases). V was shortened by 6 bases and J by 0 bases, with 15 bases between the two germline ends. CDR1 and CDR2 from the germline V gene are DFQATT and SNEGSKA (reference sequence). This CDR3 contains 15 residues.